Each of the 31 T cell receptor beta chains below was sequenced from the same sample in a study of OX40 agonist ivuxolimab in advanced cancers. Generated by immunoSEQ multiplex PCR, the TCRdb table keeps only in-frame clones and is missing some. The sample carries tens of thousands of clones, roughly 87% recorded once. The specimen comprised CD4+ or CD8+ T cells sorted from blood, sampled in a trial of the OX40 agonist ivuxolimab. These receptors originate from an adult with an advanced solid tumor such as melanoma, head and neck, liver or kidney cancer.

The V gene is TRBV30, the J gene TRBJ1-1; D remains ambiguous. The CDR3 contains 16 residues. V lost 4 bases and J lost 1, with 19 bases in between. CDR1 is GTSNPN, CDR2 SVGIG, per germline (reference sequence). The CDR3 sequence: CAWKAGIVRENTEAFF. The CDR3 nucleotides read TGTGCCTGGAAGGCGGGGATTGTGAGGGAGAACACTGAAGCTTTCTTT.

The chain carries TRBV11-3 and TRBJ2-2; TRBD1 aligns across 9 bases. CDR3 length equals 15 residues. The V gene's germline CDR1 is SGHNT and CDR2 YENEEA. V dropped 3 bases and J dropped 4; count of bases not matched to a gene: 3. The CDR3 sequence is CASSFGTGRTGELFF. The CDR3 DNA reads TGTGCCAGCAGCTTCGGGACAGGGCGCACCGGGGAGCTGTTTTTT.

The chain combines TRBV2 with TRBJ1-3, with D unclear. Germline-derived CDR1 and CDR2 are SNHLY and FYNNEI. The ends were cut back, 0 bases at V and 1 base at J, with 7 bases in the middle. The CDR3 runs to 15 residues. CDR3 amino acids: CASSEASGSGNTIYF. The CDR3 DNA sequence: TGTGCCAGCAGTGAAGCCTCAGGTTCTGGAAACACCATATATTTT.

This clone was recorded only once. This chain connects TRBV2 to TRBJ1-3; D might be TRBD1 (5 bases). Germline lookup yields CDR1 SNHLY and CDR2 FYNNEI. The CDR3 has 18 residues. V was trimmed by 4 bases and J by 0 bases, leaving 19 bases between them. The CDR3 is CASSGYEQEKYSGNTIYF. CDR3 nucleotide sequence: TGTGCCAGCAGTGGGTATGAACAGGAAAAATACTCTGGAAACACCATATATTTT. The full variable domain, in which reference TRBV2 and TRBJ1-3 provide the parts outside the CDR3, is EPEVTQTPSHQVTQMGQEVILRCVPISNHLYFYWYRQILGQKVEFLVSFYNNEISEKSEIFDDQFSVERPDGSNFTLKIRSTKLEDSAMYFCASSGYEQEKYSGNTIYFGEGSWLTVV.

The table lists this clone with a count of one. The chain carries TRBV27 and TRBJ2-3, with 9 bases aligning to TRBD1. The germline V gene has CDR1 MNHEY and CDR2 SMNVEV (reference sequence). V shed 3 bases and J 2 bases; nucleotides not matched to a gene: 3. This CDR3 is built from 15 residues. The CDR3 spells CASSFGTGYTDTQYF. Written as DNA, the CDR3 is TGTGCCAGCAGTTTCGGGACAGGGTACACAGATACGCAGTATTTT.

V gene TRBV18 combines with J gene TRBJ1-2, with TRBD1 as a possible D gene (5 bases). The CDR3 has 13 amino acids. Germline V gene lookup returns CDR1 KGHSH and CDR2 LQKENI. V lost 2 bases and J 2 bases, leaving 6 bases between the germline ends. The CDR3 sequence: CASSPAGNYGYTF. In DNA, the CDR3 is TGTGCCAGCTCACCAGCAGGGAACTATGGCTACACCTTC.

The chain recombines TRBV9 with TRBJ2-3, with 10 bases fitting TRBD2. The CDR3 has 17 residues. Germline values: CDR1 SGDLS, CDR2 YYNGEE. Losses at the gene ends were 3 bases for V and 2 bases for J; bases not matched to a gene: 9. Here the CDR3 DNA reads TGTGCCAGCAGCGCCCGGACTAGCGGTATTCTCACAGATACGCAGTATTTT. It is translated as CASSARTSGILTDTQYF.

This clone was counted a single time. The rearrangement joins TRBV7-2 to TRBJ1-5; D remains ambiguous. This CDR3 has 14 amino acids. CDR1 is SGHTA, CDR2 FQGNSA, per germline. V lost 5 bases, J lost 5 bases, and 13 bases lay in between. The CDR3 sequence is CASSTLNWDQPQHF. The CDR3 coding sequence is TGTGCCAGCAGCACTCTAAATTGGGATCAGCCCCAGCATTTT.

The chain links TRBV9 to TRBJ2-2; either TRBD1 or TRBD2 may fit D (6 bases each). The CDR3 runs 17 residues. Germline V lookup: CDR1 SGDLS, CDR2 YYNGEE. V lost 0 bases and J lost 2, with 14 bases in between. This CDR3 reads CASSVDPGGLNTGELFF. The DNA for the CDR3 is TGTGCCAGCAGCGTAGATCCTGGGGGGCTAAACACCGGGGAGCTGTTTTTT.

The table lists this clone with a count of one. This chain uses TRBV6-5 with TRBJ1-1; possibly TRBD1 for D (6 bases). V was shortened by 6 bases and J by 7 bases, with 18 bases between the two germline ends. The CDR3 sequence is 14 residues long. CDR1 and CDR2 (germline): MNHEY, SVGAGI. The CDR3 region has the DNA TGTGCCAGCAGACCCTCGGGGGCTACCTATGAAGCTTTCTTT. Protein sequence: CASRPSGATYEAFF.

This chain joins TRBV5-1 and TRBJ1-1, with 8 bases that match TRBD1. Germline CDR1 SGHRS, CDR2 YFSETQ. V lost 0 bases to trimming and J lost 7 bases; unmatched junction nucleotides: 8. This CDR3 is 15 amino acids long. The CDR3 region has the DNA TGCGCCAGCAGCTTGGATCCAGGGGGCGCGGGTGAAGCTTTCTTT. Its protein is CASSLDPGGAGEAFF. Full variable domain (outside the CDR3, taken from reference TRBV5-1 and TRBJ1-1): KAGVTQTPRYLIKTRGQQVTLSCSPISGHRSVSWYQQTPGQGLQFLFEYFSETQRNKGNFPGRFSGRQFSNSRSEMNVSTLELGDSALYLCASSLDPGGAGEAFFGQGTRLTVV.

The chain has TRBV5-4 and TRBJ2-1; D not certain. V was trimmed by 3 bases and J by 4 bases, leaving 14 bases between them. This CDR3 region has 15 residues. The V gene's germline CDR1 is SGHNT and CDR2 YYREEE (reference sequence). CDR3 region: CASSSTTVIYNEQFF. The DNA of the CDR3 is TGTGCCAGCAGCTCGACGACCGTGATTTACAATGAGCAGTTCTTC.

This sequence joins TRBV19 and TRBJ1-6; TRBD1 agrees at 7 bases. The J segment lost 7 bases and the V segment lost 3 bases, leaving 6 bases of the junction unmatched. The CDR3 runs 15 residues. CDR1 is LNHDA, CDR2 SQIVND, per germline (reference sequence). CDR3 protein: CASSIRDRTNSPLHF. CDR3 bases: TGTGCCAGTAGTATTCGGGACAGAACCAATTCACCCCTCCACTTT.

As DNA, the CDR3 is TGTGCCAGCAGCTTAGCGAACCGGGGGGTGAGGGAGACCCAGTACTTC. Residues: CASSLANRGVRETQYF. The J gene is TRBJ2-5, the V gene TRBV7-8; 7 positions match TRBD2. V shed 0 bases, J shed 5 bases, and the junction held 9 bases outside the gene matches. The V gene's germline CDR1 is SGHVS and CDR2 FQNEAQ. CDR3 length: 16 amino acids.

The chain carries TRBV6-1 and TRBJ2-3; 10 positions match TRBD2. V dropped 4 bases and J dropped 2; count of bases not matched to a gene: 6. This CDR3 has 16 residues. CDR1 and CDR2 (germline): MNHNS, SASEGT. This chain's CDR3 is CASSGWTSGYTDTQYF. CDR3 bases: TGTGCCAGCAGTGGATGGACTAGCGGATACACAGATACGCAGTATTTT.

V is TRBV30 and J is TRBJ1-2, with 9 bases that match TRBD1. The V gene's germline CDR1 is GTSNPN and CDR2 SVGIG (reference sequence). This CDR3 has 14 residues. V lost 8 bases, J lost 4 bases, and 11 bases stayed unmatched. CDR3 nucleotide sequence: TGTGCCGAGCGCCGGGACAGGGAACGCTATGGCTACACCTTC. This gives the protein CAERRDRERYGYTF.

The CDR3 loop reads CASSPAAGTGSEQYF. Here the CDR3 DNA reads TGTGCCAGCTCACCAGCTGCAGGGACAGGTTCCGAGCAGTACTTC. J is TRBJ2-7 and V is TRBV18; the match to TRBD1 covers 8 bases. Trimming removed 2 bases from V and 6 bases from J; junction bases left unmatched: 9. The CDR3 extends over 15 amino acids. The germline CDR1 and CDR2 sequences are KGHSH and LQKENI.

This chain joins TRBV28 and TRBJ2-7, with D possibly being TRBD2 (5 bases). This CDR3 spans 13 amino acids. Trimming removed 8 bases from V and 2 bases from J, with 13 bases in between. Germline CDR1 reads MDHEN; CDR2 reads SYDVKM. The CDR3 reads CASRGTNTYEQYF. The CDR3 nucleotides are TGTGCCAGCCGGGGAACCAACACCTACGAGCAGTACTTC.

This clone came up once. The chain recombines TRBV11-2 with TRBJ2-3, with D possibly matching TRBD2 (5 bases). V lost 1 base to trimming and J lost 2 bases, with 10 bases between them. The CDR3 covers 15 residues. Germline loops: CDR1 SGHAT, CDR2 FQNNGV. In nucleotides, the CDR3 is TGTGCCAGCAGCTTAGTGAGCGGCCCCACAGATACGCAGTATTTT. This codes for CASSLVSGPTDTQYF.

V and J are TRBV19 and TRBJ1-1; D remains ambiguous. CDR1 is LNHDA, CDR2 SQIVND, per germline (reference sequence). The CDR3 is made up of 10 amino acids. The V end was cut by 8 bases, the J end by 8 bases, with 9 bases between. In DNA form, the CDR3 reads TGTGCCAGTTTCGGACTAGAAGCTTTCTTT. It translates to CASFGLEAFF.

This chain uses TRBV7-3 with TRBJ2-3, with 8 bases identical to TRBD2. V shed 4 bases and J 5 bases; nucleotides not matched to a gene: 5. The CDR3 spans 14 residues. From germline, CDR1 is SGHTA and CDR2 FQGTGA. CDR3 nucleotides: TGTGCCAGCAGCTATAGCGGGGCGGGAGATACGCAGTATTTT. Protein product: CASSYSGAGDTQYF.

This clone was recorded a few times. This rearrangement joins TRBV15 to TRBJ2-7; D is perhaps TRBD1 or TRBD2 (6 bases each). CDR3 length equals 14 residues. Germline assignment: CDR1 LNHNV and CDR2 YYDKDF (reference sequence). The V end was cut by 1 base, the J end by 2 bases, with 9 bases between. CDR3 nucleotide sequence: TGTGCCACCAGCAGAGTTAGGGGGGCCTACGAGCAGTACTTC. Its translation: CATSRVRGAYEQYF. Combining the CDR3 with reference TRBV15 and TRBJ2-7 gives the whole variable domain DAMVIQNPRYQVTQFGKPVTLSCSQTLNHNVMYWYQQKSSQAPKLLFHYYDKDFNNEADTPDNFQSRRPNTSFCFLDIRSPGLGDTAMYLCATSRVRGAYEQYFGPGTRLTVT.

The genes are TRBV9 and TRBJ2-2, with D perhaps TRBD1 (6 bases). Germline lookup yields CDR1 SGDLS and CDR2 YYNGEE. This CDR3 has 15 residues. With 4 bases removed from V and 3 bases from J, the gap between germline ends came to 13 bases. The CDR3 nucleotides are TGTGCCAGCAGCACCCGGAAGGGGGACACCGGGGAGCTGTTTTTT. It yields the protein CASSTRKGDTGELFF.

The chain employs TRBV9 and TRBJ2-2, with D uncertain. The CDR3 has 12 residues. Trimming removed 0 bases at V and 7 bases at J, with 4 bases between. Germline CDR1 reads SGDLS; CDR2 reads YYNGEE. The chain's CDR3 is CASSVEDGELFF. As DNA, the CDR3 is TGTGCCAGCAGCGTAGAGGACGGGGAGCTGTTTTTT.

The V call is TRBV18, the J call TRBJ1-5; TRBD1 matches 7 bases. The length of the CDR3 is 14 residues. Germline trimming cut 4 bases from V and 5 bases from J; bases unmatched to any gene: 5. Germline loops: CDR1 KGHSH, CDR2 LQKENI. The CDR3 loop is CASSQDRQDQPQHF. Written as DNA, the CDR3 is TGTGCCAGCTCACAGGACAGGCAAGATCAGCCCCAGCATTTT. The full variable domain, with the rest looked up from reference TRBV18 and TRBJ1-5, is NAGVMQNPRHLVRRRGQEARLRCSPMKGHSHVYWYRQLPEEGLKFMVYLQKENIIDESGMPKERFSAEFPKEGPSILRIQQVVRGDSAAYFCASSQDRQDQPQHFGDGTRLSIL.

The gene calls are TRBV14 and TRBJ2-5, with D possibly being TRBD1 or TRBD2 (5 bases each). Trimming took off 5 bases at V and 6 bases at J, with 7 bases between the two ends. Germline CDR1 and CDR2: SGHDN and FVKESK. The CDR3 spans 11 residues. CDR3 sequence reads: CASSKGQTQYF. In nucleotides, the CDR3 is TGTGCCAGCAGCAAGGGACAGACCCAGTACTTC.

V is TRBV30 and J is TRBJ1-2; 8 bases fit TRBD1. From germline, CDR1 is GTSNPN and CDR2 SVGIG (reference sequence). V was pared by 2 bases and J by 6 bases, with 5 bases of the junction left unmatched. CDR3 size: 13 residues. The CDR3 here is CAWSRTGSDGYTF. The CDR3, as DNA: TGTGCCTGGAGTCGGACAGGGTCAGATGGCTACACCTTC.

This chain joins TRBV6-5 and TRBJ1-4; D unclear. The CDR3 loop spans 15 amino acids. In germline, CDR1 is MNHEY, CDR2 SVGAGI. Trimming took 2 bases from V and 2 from J, leaving 9 bases between them. The CDR3 here is CASSYRVWTNEKLFF. The DNA for the CDR3 is TGTGCCAGCAGTTACAGGGTGTGGACTAATGAAAAACTGTTTTTT.

The rearrangement uses TRBV7-9 and TRBJ2-5; no clear D. The germline V gene has CDR1 SEHNR and CDR2 FQNEAQ (reference sequence). Between the trimmed V and J ends, which lost 6 bases and 9 bases, there was a span of 14 bases. The CDR3 runs 12 residues. This CDR3 is CASSNSSSSQYF. The CDR3 DNA reads as TGTGCCAGCAGTAATTCATCGTCGTCCCAGTACTTC. Together with reference TRBV7-9 and TRBJ2-5, the CDR3 gives the full variable domain: DTGVSQNPRHKITKRGQNVTFRCDPISEHNRLYWYRQTLGQGPEFLTYFQNEAQLEKSRLLSDRFSAERPKGSFSTLEIQRTEQGDSAMYLCASSNSSSSQYFGPGTRLLVL.

V and J are TRBV5-4 and TRBJ1-1; TRBD1 might be the D (6 bases). This CDR3 contains 15 residues. CDR1 and CDR2 from the germline V gene are SGHNT and YYREEE (reference sequence). V lost 1 base and J 1 base, leaving 11 bases between the germline ends. The CDR3 nucleotides read TGTGCCAGCAGCTTGTACACAGGGCAGAACACTGAAGCTTTCTTT. This encodes CASSLYTGQNTEAFF.

This sequence joins TRBV20-1 and TRBJ1-1; D remains ambiguous. The CDR3 is 10 residues long. Per germline, CDR1 DFQATT and CDR2 SNEGSKA (reference sequence). V lost 7 bases to trimming and J lost 1 base, with 4 bases between them. CDR3 protein: CSVGNTEAFF. The CDR3 DNA is TGCAGTGTAGGGAACACTGAAGCTTTCTTT.